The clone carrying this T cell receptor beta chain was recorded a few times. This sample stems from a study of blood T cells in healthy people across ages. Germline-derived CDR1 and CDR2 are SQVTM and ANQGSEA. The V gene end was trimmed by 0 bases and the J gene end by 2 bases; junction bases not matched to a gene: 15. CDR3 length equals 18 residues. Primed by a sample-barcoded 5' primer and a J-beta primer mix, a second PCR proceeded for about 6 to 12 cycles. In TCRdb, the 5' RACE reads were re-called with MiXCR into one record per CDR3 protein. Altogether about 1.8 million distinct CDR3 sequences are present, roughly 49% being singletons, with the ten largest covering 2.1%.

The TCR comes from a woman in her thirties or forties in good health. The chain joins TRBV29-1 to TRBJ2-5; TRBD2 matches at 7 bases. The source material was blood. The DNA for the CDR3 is TGCAGCGTTGAAGATGGAGAGAAGGCCGGGACTATACAAGAGACCCAGTACTTC. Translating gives CSVEDGEKAGTIQETQYF.